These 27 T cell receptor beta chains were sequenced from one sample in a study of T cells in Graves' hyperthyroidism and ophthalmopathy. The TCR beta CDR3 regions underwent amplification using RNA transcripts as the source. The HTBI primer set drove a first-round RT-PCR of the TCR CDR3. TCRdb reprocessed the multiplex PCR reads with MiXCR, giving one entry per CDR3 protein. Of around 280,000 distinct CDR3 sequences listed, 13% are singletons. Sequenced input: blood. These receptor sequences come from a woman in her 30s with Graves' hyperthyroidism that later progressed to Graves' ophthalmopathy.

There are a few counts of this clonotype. The CDR3 DNA reads TGTGCCAGCAGCCAATCGGTCCGGACAGGGGACACCGGGGAGCTGTTTTTT. The encoded protein is CASSQSVRTGDTGELFF. J is TRBJ2-2 and V is TRBV3-1, with 9 positions matching TRBD1. Germline trimming cut 2 bases from V and 3 bases from J; bases unmatched to any gene: 7. The length of the CDR3 is 17 residues. Germline V gene data show CDR1 as LGHDT and CDR2 as YNNKEL (reference sequence).

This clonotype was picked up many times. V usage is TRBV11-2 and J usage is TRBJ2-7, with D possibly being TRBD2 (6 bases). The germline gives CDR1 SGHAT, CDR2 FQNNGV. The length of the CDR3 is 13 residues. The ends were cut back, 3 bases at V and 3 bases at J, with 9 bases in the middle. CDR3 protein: CASSFGGFYEQYF. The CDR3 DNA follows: TGTGCCAGCAGCTTCGGGGGATTCTACGAGCAGTACTTC. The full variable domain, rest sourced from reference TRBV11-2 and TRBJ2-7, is EAGVAQSPRYKIIEKRQSVAFWCNPISGHATLYWYQQILGQGPKLLIQFQNNGVVDDSQLPKDRFSAERLKGVDSTLKIQPAKLEDSAVYLCASSFGGFYEQYFGPGTRLTVT.

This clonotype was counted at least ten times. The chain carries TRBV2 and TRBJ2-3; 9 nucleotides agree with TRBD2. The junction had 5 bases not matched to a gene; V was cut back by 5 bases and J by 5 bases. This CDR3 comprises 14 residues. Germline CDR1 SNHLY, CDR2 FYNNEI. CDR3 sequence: CASSSLAGRDTQYF. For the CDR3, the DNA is TGTGCCAGCAGTTCTCTAGCGGGGAGAGATACGCAGTATTTT.

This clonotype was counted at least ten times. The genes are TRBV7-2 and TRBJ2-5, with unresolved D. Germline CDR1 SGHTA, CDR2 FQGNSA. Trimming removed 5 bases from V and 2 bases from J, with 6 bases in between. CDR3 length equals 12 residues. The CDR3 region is CASSPDQETQYF. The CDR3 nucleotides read TGTGCCAGCAGCCCGGATCAAGAGACCCAGTACTTC.

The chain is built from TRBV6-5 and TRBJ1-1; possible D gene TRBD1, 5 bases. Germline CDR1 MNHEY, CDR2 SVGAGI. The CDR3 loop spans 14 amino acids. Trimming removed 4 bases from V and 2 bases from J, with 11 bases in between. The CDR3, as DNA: TGTGCCAGCAGTTCGACAGAGACCAACACTGAAGCTTTCTTT. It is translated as CASSSTETNTEAFF.

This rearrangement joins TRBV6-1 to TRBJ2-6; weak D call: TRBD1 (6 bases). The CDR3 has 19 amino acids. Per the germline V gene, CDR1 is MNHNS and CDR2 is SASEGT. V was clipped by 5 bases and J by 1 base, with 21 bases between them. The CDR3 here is CASSYFSMIGQSGANVLTF. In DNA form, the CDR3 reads TGTGCCAGCAGTTATTTTTCTATGATTGGACAGTCTGGGGCCAACGTCCTGACTTTC.

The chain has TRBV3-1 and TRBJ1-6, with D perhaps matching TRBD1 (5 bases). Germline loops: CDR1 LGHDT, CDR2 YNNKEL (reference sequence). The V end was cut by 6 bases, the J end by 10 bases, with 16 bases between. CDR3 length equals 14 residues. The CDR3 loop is CASSDGPGLSPLHF. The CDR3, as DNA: TGTGCCAGCAGTGACGGTCCAGGGTTATCACCCCTCCACTTT. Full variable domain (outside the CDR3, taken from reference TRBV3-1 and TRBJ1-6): DTAVSQTPKYLVTQMGNDKSIKCEQNLGHDTMYWYKQDSKKFLKIMFSYNNKELIINETVPNRFSPKSPDKAHLNLHINSLELGDSAVYFCASSDGPGLSPLHFGNGTRLTVT.

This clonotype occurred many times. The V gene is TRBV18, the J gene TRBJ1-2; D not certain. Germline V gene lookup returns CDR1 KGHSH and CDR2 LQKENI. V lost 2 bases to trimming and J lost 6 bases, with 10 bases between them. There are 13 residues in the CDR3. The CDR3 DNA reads TGTGCCAGCTCACCAGGGCAGGTAGATGGCTACACCTTC. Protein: CASSPGQVDGYTF.

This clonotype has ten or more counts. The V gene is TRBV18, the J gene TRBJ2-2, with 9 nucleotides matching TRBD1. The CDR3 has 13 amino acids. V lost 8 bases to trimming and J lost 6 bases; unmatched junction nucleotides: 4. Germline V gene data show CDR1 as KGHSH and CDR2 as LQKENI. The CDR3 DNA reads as TGTGCCAGCCGAACAGGGGGCGCCGGGGAGCTGTTTTTT. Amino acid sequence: CASRTGGAGELFF.

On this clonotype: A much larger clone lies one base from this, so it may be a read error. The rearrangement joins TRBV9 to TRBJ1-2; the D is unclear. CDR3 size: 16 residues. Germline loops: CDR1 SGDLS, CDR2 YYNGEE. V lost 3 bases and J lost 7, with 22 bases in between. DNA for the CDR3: TGTGCCAGCAGCGCAGCTAAGTCAAATCCGAAAATTGGCTACACCTTC. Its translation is CASSAAKSNPKIGYTF.

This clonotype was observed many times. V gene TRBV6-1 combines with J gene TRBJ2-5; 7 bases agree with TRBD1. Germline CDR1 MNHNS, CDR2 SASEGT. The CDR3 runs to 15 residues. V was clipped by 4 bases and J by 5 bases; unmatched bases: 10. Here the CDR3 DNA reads TGTGCCAGCAGTGCCCCTCGGGACAGACACGAGACCCAGTACTTC. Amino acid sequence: CASSAPRDRHETQYF.

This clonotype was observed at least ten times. CDR3 residues: CAWTPLGGNQPQHF. The CDR3 bases are TGTGCCTGGACACCCCTGGGAGGCAATCAGCCCCAGCATTTT. This rearrangement joins TRBV30 to TRBJ1-5; D ambiguous. Trimming left V 4 bases short and J 2 bases short, with 12 bases between. CDR1 is GTSNPN, CDR2 SVGIG, per germline (reference sequence). The CDR3 sequence is 14 residues long.

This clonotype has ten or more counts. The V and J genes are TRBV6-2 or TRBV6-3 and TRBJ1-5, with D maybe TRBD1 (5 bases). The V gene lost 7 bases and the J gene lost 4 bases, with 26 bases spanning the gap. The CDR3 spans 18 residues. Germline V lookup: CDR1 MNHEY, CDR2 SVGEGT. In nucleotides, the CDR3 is TGTGCCAGCAAACCAGGGACCTTGATATTGAACAGTAATCAGCCCCAGCATTTT. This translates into CASKPGTLILNSNQPQHF.

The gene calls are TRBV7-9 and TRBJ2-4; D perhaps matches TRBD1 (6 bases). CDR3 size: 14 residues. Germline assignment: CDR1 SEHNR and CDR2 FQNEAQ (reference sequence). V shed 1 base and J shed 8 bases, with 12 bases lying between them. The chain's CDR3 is CASSLGDIWDIQYF. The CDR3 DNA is TGTGCCAGCAGCTTAGGGGACATATGGGACATTCAGTACTTC.

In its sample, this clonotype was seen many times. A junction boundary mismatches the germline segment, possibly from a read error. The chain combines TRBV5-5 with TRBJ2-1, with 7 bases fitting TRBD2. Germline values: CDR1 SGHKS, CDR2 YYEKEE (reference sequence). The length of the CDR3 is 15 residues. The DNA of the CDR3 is TGTGCCAGAAGCTGTATGTCCGGGAGGATCAATGAGCAGTTCTTC. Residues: CARSCMSGRINEQFF.

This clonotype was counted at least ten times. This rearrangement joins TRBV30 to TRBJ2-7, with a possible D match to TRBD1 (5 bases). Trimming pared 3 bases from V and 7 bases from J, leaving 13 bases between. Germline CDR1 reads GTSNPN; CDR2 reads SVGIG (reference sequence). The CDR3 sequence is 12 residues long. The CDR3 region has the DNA TGTGCCTGGAGCCCCCAGGGTCGGGAGCAGTACTTC. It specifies CAWSPQGREQYF.

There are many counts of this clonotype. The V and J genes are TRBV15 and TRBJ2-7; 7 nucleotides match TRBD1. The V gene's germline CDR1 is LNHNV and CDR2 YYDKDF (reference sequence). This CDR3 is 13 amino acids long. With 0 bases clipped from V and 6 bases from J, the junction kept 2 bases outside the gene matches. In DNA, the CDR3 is TGTGCCACCAGCAGAGACAGGGGGTTCGAGCAGTACTTC. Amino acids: CATSRDRGFEQYF.

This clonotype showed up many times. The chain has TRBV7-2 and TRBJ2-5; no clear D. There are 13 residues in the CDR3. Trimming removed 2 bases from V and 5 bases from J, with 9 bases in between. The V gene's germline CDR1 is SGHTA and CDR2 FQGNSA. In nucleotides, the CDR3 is TGTGCCAGCAGCTTATTTGAGCGCGAGACCCAGTACTTC. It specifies CASSLFERETQYF.

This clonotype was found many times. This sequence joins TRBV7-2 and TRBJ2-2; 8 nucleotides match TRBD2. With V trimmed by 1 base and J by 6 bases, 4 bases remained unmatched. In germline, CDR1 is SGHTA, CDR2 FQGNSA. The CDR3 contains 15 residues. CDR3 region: CASSLVTSGPGELFF. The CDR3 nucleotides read TGTGCCAGCAGCTTAGTTACTAGCGGCCCCGGGGAGCTGTTTTTT.

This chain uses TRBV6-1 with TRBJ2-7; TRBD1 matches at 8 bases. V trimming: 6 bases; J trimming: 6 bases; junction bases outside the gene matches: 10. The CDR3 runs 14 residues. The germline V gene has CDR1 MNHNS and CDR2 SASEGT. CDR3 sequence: CASSTRTGLGEQYF. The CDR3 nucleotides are TGTGCCAGCAGCACAAGGACAGGGTTAGGCGAGCAGTACTTC.

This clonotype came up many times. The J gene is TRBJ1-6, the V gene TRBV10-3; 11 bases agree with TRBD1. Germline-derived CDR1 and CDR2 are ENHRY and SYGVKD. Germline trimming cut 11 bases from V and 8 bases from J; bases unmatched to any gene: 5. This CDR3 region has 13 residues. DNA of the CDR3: TGTGCCGCAGGGGGACAGGGGGATTCACCCCTCCACTTT. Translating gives CAAGGQGDSPLHF.

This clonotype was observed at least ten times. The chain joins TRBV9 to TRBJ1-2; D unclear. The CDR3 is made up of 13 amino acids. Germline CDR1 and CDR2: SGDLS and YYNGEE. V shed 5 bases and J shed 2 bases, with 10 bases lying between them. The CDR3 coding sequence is TGTGCCAGCAGTGACATGGCAAACTATGGCTACACCTTC. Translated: CASSDMANYGYTF.

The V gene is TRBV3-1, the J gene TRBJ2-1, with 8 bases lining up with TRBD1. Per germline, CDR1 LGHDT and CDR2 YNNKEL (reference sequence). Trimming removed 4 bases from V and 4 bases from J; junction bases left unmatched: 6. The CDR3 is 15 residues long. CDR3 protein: CASSPGTGSYNEQFF. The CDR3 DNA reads TGTGCCAGCAGCCCCGGGACAGGATCTTACAATGAGCAGTTCTTC.

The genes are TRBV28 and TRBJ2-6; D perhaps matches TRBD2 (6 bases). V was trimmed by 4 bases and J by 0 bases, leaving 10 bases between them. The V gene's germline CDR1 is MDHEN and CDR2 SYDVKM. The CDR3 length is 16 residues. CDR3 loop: CASSSGVPSGANVLTF. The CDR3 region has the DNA TGTGCCAGCAGTTCGGGGGTCCCCTCTGGGGCCAACGTCCTGACTTTC.

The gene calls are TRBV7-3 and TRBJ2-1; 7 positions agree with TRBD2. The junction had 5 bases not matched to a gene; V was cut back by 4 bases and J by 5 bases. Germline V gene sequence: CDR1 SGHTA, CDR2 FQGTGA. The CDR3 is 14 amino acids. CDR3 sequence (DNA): TGTGCCAGCAGCTATAGCGGGCGAGACAATGAGCAGTTCTTC. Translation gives CASSYSGRDNEQFF.

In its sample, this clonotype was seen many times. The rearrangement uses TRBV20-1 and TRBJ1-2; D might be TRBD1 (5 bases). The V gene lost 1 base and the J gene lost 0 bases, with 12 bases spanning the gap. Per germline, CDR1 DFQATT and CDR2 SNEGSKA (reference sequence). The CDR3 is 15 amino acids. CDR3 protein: CSARVGGATNYGYTF. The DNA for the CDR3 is TGCAGTGCTAGAGTTGGCGGGGCAACTAACTATGGCTACACCTTC.

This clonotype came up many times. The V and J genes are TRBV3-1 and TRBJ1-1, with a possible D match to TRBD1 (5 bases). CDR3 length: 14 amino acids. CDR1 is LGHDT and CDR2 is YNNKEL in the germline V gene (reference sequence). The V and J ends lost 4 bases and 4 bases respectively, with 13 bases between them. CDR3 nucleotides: TGTGCCAGCAGCCTTGATCCTGGGGGCACTGAAGCTTTCTTT. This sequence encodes CASSLDPGGTEAFF.